The T cell receptor (beta chain) described here comes from a study of cytomegalovirus exposure and HLA in healthy donors. General observations from the study: Some 16,000 TCR beta sequences were associated with HLA alleles at 0.05 false discovery rate in a later analysis.

This clone was detected only a few times. The antigen remains unidentified. Per the germline V gene, CDR1 is SQVTM and CDR2 is ANQGSEA. This CDR3 is 16 amino acids long. V gave up 7 bases and J gave up 0 bases, with 21 bases separating them. In the PCR, 60 Vbeta and 13 Jbeta primers were used. Method: immunoSEQ multiplex PCR; TCRdb's copy keeps in-frame clones and lacks some. The repertoire has over 100,000 clones, 80% to 85% of them found once; the top ten carry approximately 2.1%. Sequencing was performed on PBMCs. The rearrangement joins TRBV29-1 to TRBJ2-5; tentative D call: TRBD1 (5 bases). This receptor was taken from a young man in good health and CMV-seronegative. The CDR3 region has the DNA TGCAGCGCGCACCTGCTCAGGGAAGAGGACCAAGAGACCCAGTACTTC. Protein sequence: CSAHLLREEDQETQYF.